There are many counts of the clone carrying this T cell receptor (beta chain). These data belong to a study of human T cells and chemical hapten exposure. Germline V lookup: CDR1 LNHDA, CDR2 SQIVND (reference sequence). With 8 bases removed from V and 9 bases from J, the gap between germline ends came to 26 bases. The CDR3 totals 17 residues. Each CDR3 protein is one row after TCRdb ran MiXCR on the RACE reads. The sample holds roughly 160,000 distinct CDR3 sequences, about 14% seen once. Time point meaning: patch test 1, 2 weeks after DPC sensitization. Treatment in this sample: therapeutic diphenylcyclopropenone sensitization with weekly scalp DPC.

The rearrangement uses TRBV19 and TRBJ1-6, with a tentative D call TRBD1 (5 bases). Sequenced here: whole blood, sampled in connection with sensitization to the hapten diphenylcyclopropenone (DPC). The receptor comes from a woman under 40 with alopecia areata. Some clones in this sample may be carry-over from other donors' samples. This chain's CDR3 is CASSREPRRGSRSPLHF. DNA for the CDR3: TGTGCCAGTTCCCGAGAACCCCGCCGGGGGTCTCGTTCACCCCTCCACTTT.